These T cell receptor beta chains were read from a single sample in a study of cytomegalovirus exposure and HLA in healthy donors. Profiling relied on immunoSEQ multiplex PCR, and the TCRdb table lists in-frame clones only, not all of them. The sample has roughly 160,000 clones, roughly 84% seen once; the top ten hold roughly 1%. Sequenced material: PBMCs. These receptors all stem from a man aged 30-40 years in good health and CMV-seronegative. Each CDR3 is given with its conserved first and last residue. Each record gives: V gene, J gene, D gene, CDR3 length, clone size, CDR3 DNA, CDR3 protein. The D gene is left open where the match is weak. Clone size, where shown, is once, few, many, or a class for clones that have expanded.

V gene: TRBV5-6
J gene: TRBJ2-7
D gene: TRBD1
CDR3 length: 15
clone size: .
CDR3 DNA: TGTGCCAGCAGCTTATCCACAACAGGGGGGTACGAGCAGTACTTC
CDR3 protein: CASSLSTTGGYEQYF

V gene: TRBV5-1
J gene: TRBJ2-7
D gene: .
CDR3 length: 13
clone size: .
CDR3 DNA: TGCGCCAGCAGCCACGGACTGGCCTTCGAGCAGTACTTC
CDR3 protein: CASSHGLAFEQYF

V gene: TRBV11-2
J gene: TRBJ2-2
D gene: .
CDR3 length: 19
clone size: .
CDR3 DNA: TGTGCCAGCAGCTTTCCCCACGACCGGACAGAAGCGAACACCGGGGAGCTGTTTTTT
CDR3 protein: CASSFPHDRTEANTGELFF

V gene: TRBV9
J gene: TRBJ1-1
D gene: .
CDR3 length: 14
clone size: .
CDR3 DNA: TGTGCCAGCAGCGAAGGACAGCGGGGCGCTGAAGCTTTCTTT
CDR3 protein: CASSEGQRGAEAFF

V gene: TRBV30
J gene: TRBJ2-7
D gene: TRBD1
CDR3 length: 15
clone size: .
CDR3 DNA: TGTGCCTGGAGGGCGGGACAGGGGACAACCTACGAGCAGTACTTC
CDR3 protein: CAWRAGQGTTYEQYF

V gene: TRBV11-2
J gene: TRBJ2-7
D gene: .
CDR3 length: 14
clone size: .
CDR3 DNA: TGTGCCAGCAGCCTCCCAGGGGCAAGGTACGAGCAGTACTTC
CDR3 protein: CASSLPGARYEQYF

V gene: TRBV4-1
J gene: TRBJ2-7
D gene: .
CDR3 length: 16
clone size: .
CDR3 DNA: TGCGCCAGCAGCCAAGACTCGGAGGGGGGGTCCTACGAGCAGTACTTC
CDR3 protein: CASSQDSEGGSYEQYF

V gene: TRBV27
J gene: TRBJ2-7
D gene: .
CDR3 length: 15
clone size: .
CDR3 DNA: TGTGCCAGCAGTTTTCTCGGCCCCCCCAGCGGGGAGCAGTACTTC
CDR3 protein: CASSFLGPPSGEQYF

V gene: TRBV4-3
J gene: TRBJ2-3
D gene: TRBD2
CDR3 length: 17
clone size: .
CDR3 DNA: TGCGCCAGCAGCAGAGTAGCGGGGCGCGGGAGCACAGATACGCAGTATTTT
CDR3 protein: CASSRVAGRGSTDTQYF

V gene: TRBV6-4
J gene: TRBJ2-2
D gene: TRBD1
CDR3 length: 15
clone size: .
CDR3 DNA: TGTGCCAGCAGCGGGACAGGGGACAACACCGGGGAGCTGTTTTTT
CDR3 protein: CASSGTGDNTGELFF

V gene: TRBV5-1
J gene: TRBJ2-3
D gene: TRBD1
CDR3 length: 15
clone size: .
CDR3 DNA: TGCGCCAGCAGCTTGGAACCGGGACAGACAGATACGCAGTATTTT
CDR3 protein: CASSLEPGQTDTQYF

V gene: TRBV5-1
J gene: TRBJ2-1
D gene: TRBD1
CDR3 length: 15
clone size: .
CDR3 DNA: TGCGCCAGCAGCGCCGGACAGGGGACATACAATGAGCAGTTCTTC
CDR3 protein: CASSAGQGTYNEQFF

V gene: TRBV28
J gene: TRBJ2-1
D gene: .
CDR3 length: 16
clone size: .
CDR3 DNA: TGTGCCAGCAGTTTACCGGGGACACCTTCCTACAATGAGCAGTTCTTC
CDR3 protein: CASSLPGTPSYNEQFF

V gene: TRBV7-2
J gene: TRBJ2-1
D gene: .
CDR3 length: 15
clone size: few
CDR3 DNA: TGTGCCAGCAGCCCAGGGGCGGGGGACCCCAGGGAGCAGTTCTTC
CDR3 protein: CASSPGAGDPREQFF

V gene: TRBV4-2
J gene: TRBJ2-7
D gene: .
CDR3 length: 18
clone size: .
CDR3 DNA: TGTGCCAGCAGCCAAGACCCAGGTAGGAGGTTCCAGTCCTACGAGCAGTACTTC
CDR3 protein: CASSQDPGRRFQSYEQYF

V gene: TRBV29-1
J gene: TRBJ2-5
D gene: TRBD1
CDR3 length: 14
clone size: .
CDR3 DNA: TGCAGCGCTACTCCGGGACAGGGGGGAGAGACCCAGTACTTC
CDR3 protein: CSATPGQGGETQYF

V gene: TRBV19
J gene: TRBJ1-1
D gene: TRBD1
CDR3 length: 17
clone size: few
CDR3 DNA: TGTGCCAGTCAAAGGGCAGACAGGGGGCGGATCAACACTGAAGCTTTCTTT
CDR3 protein: CASQRADRGRINTEAFF

V gene: TRBV11-2
J gene: TRBJ1-5
D gene: TRBD1
CDR3 length: 15
clone size: .
CDR3 DNA: TGTGCCAGCAGCGAAACAGGGGGCTTGTCTCAGCCCCAGCATTTT
CDR3 protein: CASSETGGLSQPQHF

V gene: TRBV18
J gene: TRBJ2-1
D gene: TRBD2
CDR3 length: 17
clone size: once
CDR3 DNA: TGTGCCAGCTCACCACGGGCTAGCGGGGGGGCCGTAGCTGAGCAGTTCTTC
CDR3 protein: CASSPRASGGAVAEQFF

V gene: TRBV15
J gene: TRBJ2-5
D gene: TRBD2
CDR3 length: 16
clone size: .
CDR3 DNA: TGTGCCACCAGCAGAGTAGCGGGAGGGCCATCAGAGACCCAGTACTTC
CDR3 protein: CATSRVAGGPSETQYF

V gene: TRBV9
J gene: TRBJ2-5
D gene: TRBD2
CDR3 length: 16
clone size: .
CDR3 DNA: TGTGCCAGCAGCGAGGGACTAGCGGGATTATCAGAGACCCAGTACTTC
CDR3 protein: CASSEGLAGLSETQYF

V gene: TRBV9
J gene: TRBJ2-7
D gene: TRBD2
CDR3 length: 16
clone size: .
CDR3 DNA: TGTGCCAGCAGCGTAGGAGGGACTAGCGGTTATTACGAGCAGTACTTC
CDR3 protein: CASSVGGTSGYYEQYF

V gene: TRBV27
J gene: TRBJ1-2
D gene: .
CDR3 length: 13
clone size: .
CDR3 DNA: TGTGCCAGCAGCGTAATCGGGGGGTACGGCTACACCTTC
CDR3 protein: CASSVIGGYGYTF

V gene: TRBV27
J gene: TRBJ2-1
D gene: .
CDR3 length: 12
clone size: once
CDR3 DNA: TGTGCCAGCAGTTTGGGACTTGGTGAGCAGTTCTTC
CDR3 protein: CASSLGLGEQFF

V gene: TRBV7-6
J gene: TRBJ2-3
D gene: TRBD2
CDR3 length: 18
clone size: .
CDR3 DNA: TGTGCCAGCAGCTTGGGGACTAGCGGGGGGGCTAGCACAGATACGCAGTATTTT
CDR3 protein: CASSLGTSGGASTDTQYF

V gene: TRBV6-5
J gene: TRBJ1-2
D gene: .
CDR3 length: 12
clone size: few
CDR3 DNA: TGTGCCAGCAGAACAGGGTCCTATGGCTACACCTTC
CDR3 protein: CASRTGSYGYTF